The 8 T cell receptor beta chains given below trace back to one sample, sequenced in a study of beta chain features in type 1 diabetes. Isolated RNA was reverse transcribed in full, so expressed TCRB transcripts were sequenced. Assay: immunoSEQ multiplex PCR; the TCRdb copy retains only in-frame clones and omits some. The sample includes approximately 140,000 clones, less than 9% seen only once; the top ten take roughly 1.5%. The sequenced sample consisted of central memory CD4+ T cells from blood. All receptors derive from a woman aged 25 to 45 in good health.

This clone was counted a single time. CDR3 bases: TGTGCCAGCAGTTTCAAGACAGGGTCGGGTAGCTACGAGCAGTACTTC. This translates into CASSFKTGSGSYEQYF. The chain employs TRBV6-5 and TRBJ2-7, with TRBD1 identical over 7 bases. The J segment lost 3 bases and the V segment lost 4 bases, leaving 12 bases of the junction unmatched. The V gene's germline CDR1 is MNHEY and CDR2 SVGAGI. The CDR3 totals 16 residues.

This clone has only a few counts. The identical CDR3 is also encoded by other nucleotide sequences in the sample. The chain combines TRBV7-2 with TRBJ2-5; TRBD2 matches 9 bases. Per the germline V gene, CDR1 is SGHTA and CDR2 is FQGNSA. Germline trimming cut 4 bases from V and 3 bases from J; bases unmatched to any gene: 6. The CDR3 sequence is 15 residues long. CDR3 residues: CASSSAGTSKETQYF. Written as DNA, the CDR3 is TGTGCCAGCAGCTCGGCCGGGACTAGCAAAGAGACCCAGTACTTC.

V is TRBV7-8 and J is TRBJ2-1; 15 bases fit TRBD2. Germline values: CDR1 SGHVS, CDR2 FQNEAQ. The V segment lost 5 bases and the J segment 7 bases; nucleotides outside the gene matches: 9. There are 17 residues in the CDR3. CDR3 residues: CASSRGLAGGQRNEQFF. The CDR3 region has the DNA TGTGCCAGCAGCCGAGGACTAGCGGGAGGGCAAAGGAATGAGCAGTTCTTC. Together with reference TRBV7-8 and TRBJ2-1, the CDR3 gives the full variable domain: GAGVSQSPRYKVAKRGQDVALRCDPISGHVSLFWYQQALGQGPEFLTYFQNEAQLDKSGLPSDRFFAERPEGSVSTLKIQRTQQEDSAVYLCASSRGLAGGQRNEQFFGPGTRLTVL.

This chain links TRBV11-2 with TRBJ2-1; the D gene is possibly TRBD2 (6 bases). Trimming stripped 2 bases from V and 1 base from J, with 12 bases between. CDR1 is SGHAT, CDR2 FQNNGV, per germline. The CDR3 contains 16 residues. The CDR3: CASSLSSGVSYNEQFF. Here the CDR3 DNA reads TGTGCCAGCAGCTTATCGTCGGGAGTATCCTACAATGAGCAGTTCTTC.

The DNA of the CDR3 is TGTGCCAGCAGCTGGAGGTTGGAGACCCAGTACTTC. As protein: CASSWRLETQYF. The chain couples TRBV5-6 to TRBJ2-5; possibly TRBD2 for D (5 bases). Trimming removed 3 bases at V and 5 bases at J, with 8 bases between. Germline values: CDR1 SGHDT, CDR2 YYEEEE. CDR3 size: 12 residues.

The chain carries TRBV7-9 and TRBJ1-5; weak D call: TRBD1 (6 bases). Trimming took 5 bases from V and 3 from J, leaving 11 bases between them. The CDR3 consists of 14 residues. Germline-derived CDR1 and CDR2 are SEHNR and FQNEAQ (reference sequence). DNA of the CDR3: TGTGCCAGCAGCATAGGGGGGGACAATCAGCCCCAGCATTTT. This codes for CASSIGGDNQPQHF.

The CDR3 DNA reads TGTGCCAGCAGCTTCACCGTAGGAGCCTACGAGCAGTACTTC. Protein: CASSFTVGAYEQYF. V is TRBV7-2 and J is TRBJ2-7; no definite D call. The length of the CDR3 is 14 residues. The V gene's germline CDR1 is SGHTA and CDR2 FQGNSA. V was clipped by 3 bases and J by 2 bases, with 11 bases between them.

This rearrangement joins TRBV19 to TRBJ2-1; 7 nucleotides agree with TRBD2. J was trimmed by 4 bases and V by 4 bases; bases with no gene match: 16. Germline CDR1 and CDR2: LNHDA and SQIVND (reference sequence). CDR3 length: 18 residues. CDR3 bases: TGTGCCAGTAGTAACCTCAAACGGGGAGGGGCTTCATACAATGAGCAGTTCTTC. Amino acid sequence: CASSNLKRGGASYNEQFF.